Each of the 13 T cell receptor beta chains below was sequenced from the same sample in a study of early T cells in non-severe SARS-CoV-2 infection. TCRdb redid the calling of the 5' RACE reads with MiXCR, one entry per CDR3 protein. Here the sample spans 90,000 to 100,000 distinct CDR3 sequences, under 15% being singletons. Sequencing was done on a sample of whole blood. The receptor source for this set is an adult who was a healthcare worker with PCR-confirmed SARS-CoV-2 infection or an uninfected control (not recorded which).

This clonotype has more than one count but fewer than ten. The genes are TRBV6-2 or TRBV6-3 and TRBJ1-2; TRBD1 might be the D (6 bases). This CDR3 has 14 amino acids. Trimming shortened V by 8 bases and J by 1 base, and 14 bases separated the two germline ends. Germline CDR1 reads MNHEY; CDR2 reads SVGEGT. CDR3 residues: CASGRGSDNYGYTF. CDR3 DNA: TGTGCCAGCGGAAGGGGGTCCGATAACTATGGCTACACCTTC.

This clonotype has a count of ten or more. This chain links TRBV7-8 with TRBJ1-1, with D tentatively TRBD1 (5 bases). Per the germline V gene, CDR1 is SGHVS and CDR2 is FQNEAQ. The CDR3 consists of 13 residues. The V gene lost 5 bases and the J gene lost 7 bases, with 14 bases spanning the gap. The CDR3 here is CASSASDRYEAFF. The CDR3 coding sequence is TGTGCCAGCAGCGCGTCAGACAGATATGAAGCTTTCTTT.

In its sample, this clonotype was seen a few times. A junction boundary mismatches the germline segment, possibly from a read error. The gene calls are TRBV7-7 and TRBJ2-7; 9 nucleotides match TRBD1. CDR1 and CDR2 (germline): SSHAT, FNYEAQ (reference sequence). The CDR3 contains 13 residues. CDR3 amino acids: CASSTDRGGEQYF. The CDR3 DNA is TGTGCTAGCAGCACTGACAGGGGGGGCGAGCAGTACTTC.

The sample holds many counts of this clonotype. The J gene is TRBJ2-3, the V gene TRBV25-1; 8 positions match TRBD1. The germline V gene has CDR1 MGHDK and CDR2 SYGVNS. This CDR3 spans 14 amino acids. V lost 8 bases and J lost 4; bases outside the gene matches: 8. DNA for the CDR3: TGTGCCAGCCAGTTCGAGACAGGGGCAGATACGCAGTATTTT. This codes for CASQFETGADTQYF.

This clonotype was counted ten times or more. The gene calls are TRBV19 and TRBJ1-5, with D possibly TRBD1 on 5 matching bases. The V gene's germline CDR1 is LNHDA and CDR2 SQIVND (reference sequence). The V gene lost 6 bases and the J gene lost 3 bases, with 12 bases spanning the gap. The CDR3 has 14 amino acids. The CDR3 coding sequence is TGTGCCAGTAGACCCGACAGATTCAATCAGCCCCAGCATTTT. Translated, it gives CASRPDRFNQPQHF.

In this sample, this clonotype turned up a few times. The chain has TRBV11-2 and TRBJ2-5, with D hard to call. Germline loops: CDR1 SGHAT, CDR2 FQNNGV. The CDR3 extends over 13 amino acids. Trimming pared 5 bases from V and 4 bases from J, leaving 11 bases between. For the CDR3, the DNA is TGTGCCAGCAGCCCCTCGAGTGGAGAGACCCAGTACTTC. It encodes CASSPSSGETQYF.

This clonotype was recorded many times. V gene TRBV4-3 combines with J gene TRBJ2-1; D possibly matches TRBD1 or TRBD2 (5 bases each). V was trimmed by 4 bases and J by 7 bases, leaving 17 bases between them. The CDR3 loop spans 15 amino acids. The germline V gene encodes CDR1 LGHNA and CDR2 YSLEER. The CDR3 reads CASSPLPGTPNEQFF. CDR3 nucleotide sequence: TGCGCCAGCAGCCCCCTACCCGGGACCCCGAATGAGCAGTTCTTC.

The chain links TRBV28 to TRBJ1-1; D is perhaps TRBD1 (5 bases). The length of the CDR3 is 12 residues. Germline assignment: CDR1 MDHEN and CDR2 SYDVKM. Trimming shortened V by 5 bases and J by 10 bases, and 14 bases separated the two germline ends. The DNA for the CDR3 is TGTGCCAGCAGTCTCCCCCCTAGGGGAGCTTTCTTT. This gives the protein CASSLPPRGAFF.

The CDR3 spells CASSSSLNQPQHF. The CDR3 nucleotides are TGTGCCAGCAGCTCCTCTCTTAATCAGCCCCAGCATTTT. The chain combines TRBV7-8 with TRBJ1-5; D is ambiguous. Deletions cut 4 bases from V and 4 bases from J, with 8 bases between. This CDR3 is built from 13 residues. CDR1 is SGHVS, CDR2 FQNEAQ, per germline.

The V gene is TRBV6-2 or TRBV6-3, the J gene TRBJ1-1; no reliable D call. This CDR3 has 16 amino acids. The V end was cut by 6 bases, the J end by 0 bases, with 17 bases between. Germline V gives CDR1 MNHEY, CDR2 SVGEGT. This CDR3 is CASSPDPGRLNTEAFF. CDR3 DNA: TGTGCCAGCAGCCCGGACCCTGGACGGTTGAACACTGAAGCTTTCTTT.

The table lists this clonotype with many counts. The gene calls are TRBV28 and TRBJ2-2; no reliable D call. Per germline, CDR1 MDHEN and CDR2 SYDVKM. The V gene lost 1 base and the J gene lost 3 bases, with 6 bases spanning the gap. The CDR3 runs to 14 residues. The CDR3 spells CASSLFSDTGELFF. For the CDR3, the DNA is TGTGCCAGCAGTTTATTTTCAGACACCGGGGAGCTGTTTTTT.

Many counts were recorded for this clonotype. This chain connects TRBV4-1 to TRBJ2-7; TRBD2 matches 7 bases. Germline loops: CDR1 MGHRA, CDR2 YSYEKL. The junction had 7 bases not matched to a gene; V was cut back by 3 bases and J by 5 bases. The CDR3 is 14 amino acids. The CDR3, as DNA: TGCGCCAGCAGCCACCCGACTAGCTTCAACGAGCAGTACTTC. Protein product: CASSHPTSFNEQYF.

This clonotype showed up just a few times. The chain joins TRBV4-2 to TRBJ2-3; 12 nucleotides match TRBD2. Germline assignment: CDR1 LGHNA and CDR2 YNFKEQ. V gave up 3 bases and J gave up 5 bases; unmatched junction bases: 9. The CDR3 is 17 residues long. The CDR3 protein is CASSQGLAGGLGDTQYF. The CDR3 DNA reads TGTGCCAGCAGCCAGGGGCTAGCGGGGGGGCTTGGAGATACGCAGTATTTT.